Below, one TCR beta chain is given with its context. The record originates from a study of blood T cell repertoires in COVID-19. For the study at large: The United States, Italy and Spain supplied acute and convalescent COVID-19 samples. PBMCs, B-cell-depleted T cells, or T cells were the source of the cDNA or gDNA that made up the material.

Profiled with immunoSEQ multiplex PCR; TCRdb holds only in-frame clones, not every one. The sample includes 35,000 to 45,000 clones, about 86% of them seen just once. The CDR3 has 15 residues. CDR1 and CDR2 from the germline V gene are MNHEY and SMNVEV (reference sequence). V lost 2 bases to trimming and J lost 4 bases, with 11 bases between them. Sequencing input: peripheral blood. This sequence was found in a man aged 35 to 55 with active COVID-19. V is TRBV27 and J is TRBJ1-4; D remains ambiguous. This chain's CDR3 is CASSLRSQVNEKLFF. The CDR3 DNA reads as TGTGCCAGCAGTTTAAGGTCGCAGGTTAATGAAAAACTGTTTTTT.